The clone carrying this T cell receptor (beta chain) was observed a handful of times. No antigen is known for it. This specimen comes from a study of response to subunit inactivated influenza vaccine. Study results and limitations: A suggestion made by the authors is that each seasonal influenza vaccination recruits few new T cells.

CDR3 length equals 14 residues. Trimming removed 0 bases from V and 3 bases from J, with 9 bases in between. Germline CDR1 SGHDN, CDR2 FVKESK. One entry per CDR3 protein, called by TCRdb with MiXCR from the RT-PCR reads. The sample lists 500,000 to 650,000 distinct CDR3 sequences, 7.5% to 8.5% occurring once. This chain connects TRBV14 to TRBJ2-7; no definite D call. Sequenced material: PBMCs from blood, taken less than 30 months after vaccination. The TCR sequence derives from a man aged 50-75 years who received an inactivated influenza vaccine. The CDR3 DNA sequence: TGTGCCAGCAGCCAAGACCATAAGAGCTACGAGCAGTACTTC. Protein: CASSQDHKSYEQYF.